One and the same sample provided the 32 T cell receptor beta chains below, sequenced in a study of cytotoxic CD8 clonotypes in ibrutinib-treated CLL. Sequencing was performed with immunoSEQ multiplex PCR; in TCRdb, only in-frame clones are kept and a portion is missing. Here the sample spans 50,000 to 65,000 clones, roughly 70% being singletons. The material was PBMCs, obtained after 12 months of ibrutinib treatment. All receptors come from a human donor with chronic lymphocytic leukemia.

The CDR3 spells CASSLESGASYEQYF. The CDR3 region has the DNA TGTGCCAGCAGCTTAGAATCGGGAGCCTCCTACGAGCAGTACTTC. This chain connects TRBV11-3 to TRBJ2-7; TRBD2 might be the D (6 bases). CDR1 SGHNT and CDR2 YENEEA come from the germline V gene. V lost 0 bases and J lost 0, with 9 bases in between. CDR3 length: 15 amino acids.

The J gene is TRBJ2-3, the V gene TRBV9; perhaps D is TRBD1 or TRBD2 (5 bases each). Trimming left V 4 bases short and J 1 base short, with 10 bases between. The CDR3 length is 14 residues. Germline lookup yields CDR1 SGDLS and CDR2 YYNGEE. The CDR3 region is CASSTGPRTDTQYF. For the CDR3, the DNA is TGTGCCAGCAGCACGGGGCCTCGCACAGATACGCAGTATTTT.

V and J are TRBV5-4 and TRBJ1-2; D unclear. Trimming pared 4 bases from V and 5 bases from J, leaving 15 bases between. This CDR3 comprises 14 residues. Germline V gives CDR1 SGHNT, CDR2 YYREEE (reference sequence). CDR3 nucleotide sequence: TGTGCCAGCAGCACCCGGCCAGAAGCATATGGCTACACCTTC. Protein: CASSTRPEAYGYTF.

This chain joins TRBV11-1 and TRBJ2-3; no firm D call. V was pared by 0 bases and J by 2 bases, with 9 bases between. The CDR3 has 15 amino acids. Germline values: CDR1 SGHAT, CDR2 FQDESV (reference sequence). The CDR3 DNA is TGTGCCAGCAGCTTAGCCTGGGGTCCCACAGATACGCAGTATTTT. It translates to CASSLAWGPTDTQYF.

The chain employs TRBV28 and TRBJ2-7; TRBD1 matches at 9 bases. The V gene end was trimmed by 5 bases and the J gene end by 4 bases; junction bases not matched to a gene: 6. Germline CDR1 MDHEN, CDR2 SYDVKM. The CDR3 runs to 14 residues. CDR3 coding DNA: TGTGCCAGCAGTACCGGGACAGGGCTTTACGAGCAGTACTTC. It specifies CASSTGTGLYEQYF.

The chain recombines TRBV29-1 with TRBJ2-7; D is ambiguous. This CDR3 contains 11 residues. Trimming removed 3 bases at V and 5 bases at J, with 8 bases between. The germline CDR1 and CDR2 sequences are SQVTM and ANQGSEA. For the CDR3, the DNA is TGCAGCGTTGATTCGGGTCACGAGCAGTACTTC. Residues: CSVDSGHEQYF.

The V gene is TRBV2, the J gene TRBJ2-7; TRBD1 might be the D (5 bases). Trimming took 1 base from V and 3 from J, leaving 10 bases between them. Germline V gene sequence: CDR1 SNHLY, CDR2 FYNNEI. The CDR3 is 14 amino acids. As DNA, the CDR3 is TGTGCCAGCAGTGAAGGGACACCTTTCTACGAGCAGTACTTC. Its protein product is CASSEGTPFYEQYF.

The J gene is TRBJ2-1, the V gene TRBV4-1; 7 nucleotides match TRBD2. The V gene end was trimmed by 0 bases and the J gene end by 0 bases; junction bases not matched to a gene: 8. CDR3 length: 18 residues. CDR1 MGHRA and CDR2 YSYEKL come from the germline V gene. The CDR3 DNA sequence: TGCGCCAGCAGCCAAGATCTTCTAGCGGCAAGCTCCTACAATGAGCAGTTCTTC. Translating it yields CASSQDLLAASSYNEQFF.

The genes are TRBV7-8 and TRBJ2-5; a possible D gene is TRBD2 (5 bases). The V and J ends lost 7 bases and 5 bases respectively, with 23 bases between them. This CDR3 is built from 16 residues. The germline gives CDR1 SGHVS, CDR2 FQNEAQ. CDR3 amino acids: CASTPSPAGARETQYF. CDR3 nucleotide sequence: TGTGCCAGCACCCCATCCCCCGCGGGCGCCAGGGAGACCCAGTACTTC.

The gene calls are TRBV6-1 and TRBJ1-2; D unclear. Per germline, CDR1 MNHNS and CDR2 SASEGT. The V gene lost 8 bases and the J gene lost 8 bases, with 21 bases spanning the gap. This CDR3 is 14 amino acids long. The CDR3 DNA is TGTGCCAGCCAGACGACCGGGATACTAGAGGGCTACACCTTC. Amino acids: CASQTTGILEGYTF.

The gene calls are TRBV7-2 and TRBJ2-2; perhaps TRBD2 as D (6 bases). V was cut by 8 bases and J by 4 bases, with 11 bases left in between. The CDR3 extends over 13 amino acids. CDR1 SGHTA and CDR2 FQGNSA come from the germline V gene. CDR3 coding DNA: TGTGCCAGCGCTAGCGTGAGCACCGGGGAGCTGTTTTTT. Translating it yields CASASVSTGELFF.

The rearrangement links TRBV18 to TRBJ2-2; the match to TRBD1 covers 9 bases. Looked up from germline, CDR1 is KGHSH and CDR2 is LQKENI. This CDR3 has 16 amino acids. The junction had 8 bases not matched to a gene; V was cut back by 6 bases and J by 3 bases. CDR3 sequence: CASSQRTGADTGELFF. For the CDR3, the DNA is TGTGCCAGCTCCCAACGGACAGGGGCGGACACCGGGGAGCTGTTTTTT.

This chain connects TRBV18 to TRBJ2-3, with 7 nucleotides matching TRBD1. The CDR3 consists of 15 residues. Germline-derived CDR1 and CDR2 are KGHSH and LQKENI. Losses at the gene ends were 6 bases for V and 2 bases for J; bases not matched to a gene: 8. The CDR3 region is CASSQFGTDTDTQYF. In DNA, the CDR3 is TGTGCCAGCTCCCAGTTTGGGACAGACACAGATACGCAGTATTTT. The whole variable domain, remainder taken from reference TRBV18 and TRBJ2-3, is NAGVMQNPRHLVRRRGQEARLRCSPMKGHSHVYWYRQLPEEGLKFMVYLQKENIIDESGMPKERFSAEFPKEGPSILRIQQVVRGDSAAYFCASSQFGTDTDTQYFGPGTRLTVL.

The genes are TRBV18 and TRBJ1-1; D perhaps matches TRBD1 (5 bases). The CDR3 is 13 residues long. CDR1 is KGHSH, CDR2 LQKENI, per germline. Trimming pared 4 bases from V and 3 bases from J, leaving 9 bases between. The CDR3 region is CASSQQVDTEAFF. CDR3 nucleotide sequence: TGTGCCAGCTCACAACAGGTCGACACTGAAGCTTTCTTT.

This rearrangement joins TRBV4-1 to TRBJ2-3; TRBD2 matches at 7 bases. The ends lost 3 bases at V and 2 bases at J; junction bases unmatched: 8. The germline V gene has CDR1 MGHRA and CDR2 YSYEKL. The CDR3 is made up of 16 amino acids. In DNA form, the CDR3 reads TGCGCCAGCAGCCAGGTACGAGCGGGAATCACAGATACGCAGTATTTT. It specifies CASSQVRAGITDTQYF.

The genes are TRBV5-4 and TRBJ2-7; D may be TRBD2 (5 bases). Looked up from germline, CDR1 is SGHNT and CDR2 is YYREEE (reference sequence). CDR3 length: 14 amino acids. V was cut by 4 bases and J by 2 bases, with 13 bases left in between. Here the CDR3 reads CASSASISAYEQYF. Here the CDR3 DNA reads TGTGCCAGCAGCGCGAGTATTAGCGCCTACGAGCAGTACTTC.

The chain is built from TRBV9 and TRBJ2-7; a weak D match, TRBD1 (6 bases). The germline V and J ends were trimmed by 4 bases and 1 base, with 12 bases remaining between them. The length of the CDR3 is 14 residues. The germline CDR1 and CDR2 sequences are SGDLS and YYNGEE. The CDR3 reads CASSLTGWSYEQYF. In DNA, the CDR3 is TGTGCCAGCAGCCTCACAGGGTGGTCCTACGAGCAGTACTTC.

The rearrangement uses TRBV13 and TRBJ2-3; 13 nucleotides match TRBD2. The V gene's germline CDR1 is PRHDT and CDR2 FYEKMQ (reference sequence). The CDR3 is made up of 19 amino acids. Trimming at V came to 5 bases and at J to 4 bases, leaving 15 bases not matched to a gene. The CDR3 region is CASSLTGTSGKGEADTQYF. CDR3 sequence (DNA): TGTGCCAGCAGCCTCACCGGGACTAGCGGGAAAGGTGAGGCAGATACGCAGTATTTT.

This rearrangement joins TRBV27 to TRBJ1-6; D remains ambiguous. V was cut by 5 bases and J by 7 bases, with 15 bases left in between. The CDR3 runs 15 residues. Germline values: CDR1 MNHEY, CDR2 SMNVEV (reference sequence). The CDR3 region is CASSAPSFGNSPLHF. CDR3 in DNA: TGTGCCAGCAGTGCCCCGAGTTTCGGAAATTCACCCCTCCACTTT.

V and J are TRBV28 and TRBJ1-2; unclear D gene. This CDR3 has 14 residues. Germline-derived CDR1 and CDR2 are MDHEN and SYDVKM. Between the trimmed V and J ends, which lost 6 bases and 3 bases, there was a span of 14 bases. Written as DNA, the CDR3 is TGTGCCAGCAGGGTTTCGGGTAATGACTATGGCTACACCTTC. Translation gives CASRVSGNDYGYTF.

This clone has more than one count but fewer than ten. This chain uses TRBV7-2 with TRBJ2-7; D is unclear. Germline V lookup: CDR1 SGHTA, CDR2 FQGNSA. The V gene lost 5 bases and the J gene lost 1 base, with 6 bases spanning the gap. This CDR3 spans 12 amino acids. CDR3 coding DNA: TGTGCCAGCAGCCCCCCTTCCTACGAGCAGTACTTC. Translation: CASSPPSYEQYF.

This clone was counted a single time. The V call is TRBV15, the J call TRBJ2-1, with 8 nucleotides matching TRBD1. The J segment lost 1 base and the V segment lost 4 bases, leaving 9 bases of the junction unmatched. There are 17 residues in the CDR3. CDR1 and CDR2 from the germline V gene are LNHNV and YYDKDF (reference sequence). The CDR3: CATSNLNRGSSYNEQFF. The CDR3 DNA is TGTGCCACCAGCAACCTGAACAGGGGGAGTTCCTACAATGAGCAGTTCTTC.

This clone was picked up a small number of times. CDR3 DNA: TGTGCCAGCTCAGGCAGGACCCCTGAGGATGGCTACACCTTC. Translating gives CASSGRTPEDGYTF. The chain is built from TRBV18 and TRBJ1-2; no definite D call. The CDR3 has 14 residues. Trimming left V 5 bases short and J 6 bases short, with 16 bases between. The V gene's germline CDR1 is KGHSH and CDR2 LQKENI.

As for this clone: Other DNA sequences in this specimen translate into the identical CDR3. The rearrangement links TRBV11-2 to TRBJ2-7; no clear D. This CDR3 region has 11 residues. V was cut by 3 bases and J by 4 bases, with 4 bases left in between. Germline assignment: CDR1 SGHAT and CDR2 FQNNGV. CDR3 amino acids: CASSLRYEQYF. In DNA, the CDR3 is TGTGCCAGCAGCTTGCGTTACGAGCAGTACTTC.

The chain carries TRBV7-9 and TRBJ2-1; the D gene is possibly TRBD1 (8 bases). This CDR3 region has 15 residues. CDR1 is SEHNR and CDR2 is FQNEAQ in the germline V gene (reference sequence). The V gene lost 5 bases and the J gene lost 8 bases, with 19 bases spanning the gap. For the CDR3, the DNA is TGTGCCAGCAGCCTGGGACAGGCGGGGGTCCATGAGCAGTTCTTC. Translating it yields CASSLGQAGVHEQFF.

DNA of the CDR3: TGTGCCAGCAGCTTTTACCAGGGGTTCGGAAACACCATATATTTT. Amino acid sequence: CASSFYQGFGNTIYF. This chain connects TRBV5-6 to TRBJ1-3; the D gene is possibly TRBD1 (6 bases). The germline V gene has CDR1 SGHDT and CDR2 YYEEEE. CDR3 length equals 15 residues. V lost 2 bases and J 4 bases, leaving 13 bases between the germline ends. The whole variable domain, remainder taken from reference TRBV5-6 and TRBJ1-3, is DAGVTQSPTHLIKTRGQQVTLRCSPKSGHDTVSWYQQALGQGPQFIFQYYEEEERQRGNFPDRFSGHQFPNYSSELNVNALLLGDSALYLCASSFYQGFGNTIYFGEGSWLTVV.

This chain joins TRBV5-1 and TRBJ1-1, with 9 bases lining up with TRBD1. The V gene end was trimmed by 4 bases and the J gene end by 4 bases; junction bases not matched to a gene: 5. CDR1 is SGHRS and CDR2 is YFSETQ in the germline V gene. The CDR3 contains 14 residues. The CDR3 DNA reads as TGCGCCAGCAGCCAGACAGGGGGAGGCACTGAAGCTTTCTTT. As protein: CASSQTGGGTEAFF.

J is TRBJ2-5 and V is TRBV9; no reliable D call. CDR1 is SGDLS and CDR2 is YYNGEE in the germline V gene. V lost 2 bases, J lost 4 bases, and 12 bases lay in between. The CDR3 sequence is 14 residues long. DNA of the CDR3: TGTGCCAGCAGCGTTAGTTCGGTCGGAGAGACCCAGTACTTC. Translated, it gives CASSVSSVGETQYF.

This clone was detected only a few times. The J gene is TRBJ2-1, the V gene TRBV20-1; D perhaps matches TRBD2 (5 bases). V was shortened by 8 bases and J by 3 bases, with 8 bases between the two germline ends. Germline values: CDR1 DFQATT, CDR2 SNEGSKA (reference sequence). CDR3 size: 11 residues. CDR3: CSSGDYNEQFF. CDR3 DNA sequence: TGCAGTAGCGGAGACTACAATGAGCAGTTCTTC.

Only a few counts were recorded for this clone. The chain joins TRBV7-3 to TRBJ2-3; TRBD2 agrees at 7 bases. This CDR3 region has 14 residues. Germline V gene data show CDR1 as SGHTA and CDR2 as FQGTGA. The J segment lost 6 bases and the V segment lost 4 bases, leaving 7 bases of the junction unmatched. The CDR3 here is CASSSGGRGDTQYF. CDR3 nucleotides: TGTGCCAGCAGCTCTGGCGGGAGAGGTGATACGCAGTATTTT.

The chain recombines TRBV9 with TRBJ2-1; possible D gene TRBD2, 6 bases. The ends were cut back, 3 bases at V and 0 bases at J, with 13 bases in the middle. CDR1 SGDLS and CDR2 YYNGEE come from the germline V gene. CDR3 size: 16 residues. The CDR3 DNA reads as TGTGCCAGCAGCGGGGGACTGGGGAACTCCTACAATGAGCAGTTCTTC. Encoded protein: CASSGGLGNSYNEQFF.

The chain is built from TRBV6-5 and TRBJ2-7; 8 bases align to TRBD2. In germline, CDR1 is MNHEY, CDR2 SVGAGI. Trimming at V came to 2 bases and at J to 3 bases, leaving 3 bases not matched to a gene. This CDR3 comprises 14 residues. CDR3 in amino acids: CASSYAGTSYEQYF. The DNA of the CDR3 is TGTGCCAGCAGTTACGCCGGGACTAGCTACGAGCAGTACTTC.